This T cell receptor beta chain is from a study of CD8+ T cells in alopecia areata. CDR1 and CDR2 from the germline V gene are GTSNPN and SVGIG (reference sequence). CDR3 length: 14 residues. The trim removed 3 bases at V and 3 bases at J, leaving 2 bases unmatched. Extracted from the samples, RNA was reverse transcribed into cDNA to serve as the sequencing template. Measured with immunoSEQ multiplex PCR; TCRdb has only the in-frame clones, and not every one. The table has 140,000 to 150,000 clones, approximately 50% seen once. The specimen was CD4+ T cells sorted from blood, collected at week 0. This chain connects TRBV30 to TRBJ2-2, with 9 bases fitting TRBD1. The TCR originated in a human donor with alopecia areata. CDR3 coding DNA: TGTGCCTGGAGCGGGACAGGGTACACCGGGGAGCTGTTTTTT. Its protein product is CAWSGTGYTGELFF.